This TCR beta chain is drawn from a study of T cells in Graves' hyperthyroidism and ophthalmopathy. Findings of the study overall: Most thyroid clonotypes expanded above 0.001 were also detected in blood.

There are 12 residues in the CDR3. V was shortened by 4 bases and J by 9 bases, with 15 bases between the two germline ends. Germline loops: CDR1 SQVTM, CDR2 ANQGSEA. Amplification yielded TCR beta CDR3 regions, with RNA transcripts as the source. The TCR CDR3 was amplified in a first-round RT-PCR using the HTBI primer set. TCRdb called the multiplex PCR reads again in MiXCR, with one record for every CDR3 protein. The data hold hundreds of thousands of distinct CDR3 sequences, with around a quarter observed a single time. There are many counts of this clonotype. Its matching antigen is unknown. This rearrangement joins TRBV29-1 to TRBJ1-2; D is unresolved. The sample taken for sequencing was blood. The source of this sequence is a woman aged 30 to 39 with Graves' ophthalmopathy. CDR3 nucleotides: TGCAGCGTTGTGGCCGCCGAGTCCCGCTACACCTTC. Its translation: CSVVAAESRYTF.